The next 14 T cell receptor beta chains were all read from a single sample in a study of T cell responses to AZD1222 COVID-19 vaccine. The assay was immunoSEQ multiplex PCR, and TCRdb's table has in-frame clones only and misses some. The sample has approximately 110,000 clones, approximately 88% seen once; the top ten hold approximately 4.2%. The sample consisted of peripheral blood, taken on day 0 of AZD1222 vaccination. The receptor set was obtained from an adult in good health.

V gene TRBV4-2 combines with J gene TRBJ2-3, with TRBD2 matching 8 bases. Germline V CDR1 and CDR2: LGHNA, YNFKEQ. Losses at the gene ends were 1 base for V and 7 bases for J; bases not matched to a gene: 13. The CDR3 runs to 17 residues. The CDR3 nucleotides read TGTGCCAGCAGCCAAGGGCAAGGGAGCGGGGGAACAAATACGCAGTATTTT. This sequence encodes CASSQGQGSGGTNTQYF.

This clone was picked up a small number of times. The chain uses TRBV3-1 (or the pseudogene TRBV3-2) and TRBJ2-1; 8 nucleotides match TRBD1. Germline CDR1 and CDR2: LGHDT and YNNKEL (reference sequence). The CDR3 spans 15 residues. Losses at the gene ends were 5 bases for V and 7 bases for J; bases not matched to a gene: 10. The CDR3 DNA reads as TGTGCCAGCAGCTTTACGCAGGGGGCTAGAAATGAGCAGTTCTTC. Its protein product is CASSFTQGARNEQFF.

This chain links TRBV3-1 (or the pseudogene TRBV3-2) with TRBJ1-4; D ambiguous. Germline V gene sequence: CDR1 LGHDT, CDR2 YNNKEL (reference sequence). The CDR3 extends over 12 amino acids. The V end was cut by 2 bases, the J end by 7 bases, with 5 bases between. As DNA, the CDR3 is TGTGCCAGCAGCCAACGACTTGAAAAACTGTTTTTT. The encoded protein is CASSQRLEKLFF.

The CDR3 region has the DNA TGTGCCAGCAGCTTGGGGCAGACCTATGGCTACACCTTC. Translating gives CASSLGQTYGYTF. The V call is TRBV5-6, the J call TRBJ1-2; D is uncertain. Trimming removed 0 bases at V and 4 bases at J, with 7 bases between. CDR3 size: 13 residues. CDR1 and CDR2 from the germline V gene are SGHDT and YYEEEE. The variable domain in full, completed from reference TRBV5-6 and TRBJ1-2, reads DAGVTQSPTHLIKTRGQQVTLRCSPKSGHDTVSWYQQALGQGPQFIFQYYEEEERQRGNFPDRFSGHQFPNYSSELNVNALLLGDSALYLCASSLGQTYGYTFGSGTRLTVV.

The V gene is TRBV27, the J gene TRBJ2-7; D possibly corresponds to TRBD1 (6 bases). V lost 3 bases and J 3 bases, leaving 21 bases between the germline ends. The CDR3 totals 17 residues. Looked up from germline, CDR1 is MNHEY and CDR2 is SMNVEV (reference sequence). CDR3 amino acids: CASSFTRSGARFYEQYF. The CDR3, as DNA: TGTGCCAGCAGTTTCACTAGATCAGGGGCCAGGTTCTACGAGCAGTACTTC.

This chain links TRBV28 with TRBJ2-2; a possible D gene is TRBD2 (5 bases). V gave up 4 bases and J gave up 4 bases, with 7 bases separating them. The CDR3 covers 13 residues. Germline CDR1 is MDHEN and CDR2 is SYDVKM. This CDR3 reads CASSSGFTGELFF. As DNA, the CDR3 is TGTGCCAGCAGTTCGGGGTTCACCGGGGAGCTGTTTTTT. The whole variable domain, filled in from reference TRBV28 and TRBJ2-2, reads DVKVTQSSRYLVKRTGEKVFLECVQDMDHENMFWYRQDPGLGLRLIYFSYDVKMKEKGDIPEGYSVSREKKERFSLILESASTNQTSMYLCASSSGFTGELFFGEGSRLTVL.

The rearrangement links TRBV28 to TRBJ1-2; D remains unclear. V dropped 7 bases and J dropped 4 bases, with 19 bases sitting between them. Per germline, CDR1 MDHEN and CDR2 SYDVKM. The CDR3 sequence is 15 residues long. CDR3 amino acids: CASTSPTPSVYGYTF. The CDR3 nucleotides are TGTGCCAGCACCTCCCCGACCCCTTCGGTCTATGGCTACACCTTC.

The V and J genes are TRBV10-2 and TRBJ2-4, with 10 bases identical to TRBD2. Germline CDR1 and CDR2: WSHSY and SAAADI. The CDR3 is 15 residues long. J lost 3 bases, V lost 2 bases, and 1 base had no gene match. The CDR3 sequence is CASSETSGIKNIQYF. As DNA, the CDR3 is TGCGCCAGCAGTGAGACTAGCGGGATCAAAAACATTCAGTACTTC.

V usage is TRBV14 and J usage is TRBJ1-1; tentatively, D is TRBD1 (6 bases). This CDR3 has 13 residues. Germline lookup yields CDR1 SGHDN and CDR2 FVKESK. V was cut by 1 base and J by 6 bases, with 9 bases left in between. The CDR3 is CASSQGGGAEAFF. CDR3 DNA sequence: TGTGCCAGCAGCCAAGGGGGGGGCGCTGAAGCTTTCTTT.

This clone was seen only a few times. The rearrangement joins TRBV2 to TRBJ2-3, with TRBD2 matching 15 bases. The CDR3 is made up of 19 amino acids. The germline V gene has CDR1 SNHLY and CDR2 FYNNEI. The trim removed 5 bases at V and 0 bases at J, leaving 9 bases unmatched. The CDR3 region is CASSTAGTSGGPSTDTQYF. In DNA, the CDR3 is TGTGCCAGCAGTACCGCGGGGACTAGCGGGGGGCCTAGCACAGATACGCAGTATTTT.

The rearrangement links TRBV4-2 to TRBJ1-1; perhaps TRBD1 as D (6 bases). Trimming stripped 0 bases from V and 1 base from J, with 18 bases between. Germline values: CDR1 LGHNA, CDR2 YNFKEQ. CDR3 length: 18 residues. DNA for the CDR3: TGTGCCAGCAGCCAAGATCCAGGGGTTGGAGGAAGGAACACTGAAGCTTTCTTT. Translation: CASSQDPGVGGRNTEAFF.

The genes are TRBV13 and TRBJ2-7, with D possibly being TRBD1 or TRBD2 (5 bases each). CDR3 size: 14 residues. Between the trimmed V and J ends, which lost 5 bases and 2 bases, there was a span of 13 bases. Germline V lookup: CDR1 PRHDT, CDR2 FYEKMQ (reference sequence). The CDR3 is CASSPRLGAYEQYF. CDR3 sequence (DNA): TGTGCCAGCAGCCCTAGGTTGGGGGCCTACGAGCAGTACTTC.

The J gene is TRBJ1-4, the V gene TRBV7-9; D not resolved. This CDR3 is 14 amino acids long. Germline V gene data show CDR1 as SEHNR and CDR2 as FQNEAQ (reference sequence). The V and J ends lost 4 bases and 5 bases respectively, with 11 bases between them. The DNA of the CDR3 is TGTGCCAGCAGCTACCGGGCTAACAATGAAAAACTGTTTTTT. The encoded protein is CASSYRANNEKLFF.

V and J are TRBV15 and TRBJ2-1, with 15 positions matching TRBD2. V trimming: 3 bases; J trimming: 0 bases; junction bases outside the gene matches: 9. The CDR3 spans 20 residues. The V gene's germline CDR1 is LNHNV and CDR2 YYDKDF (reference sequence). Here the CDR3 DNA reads TGTGCCACCAGCAGCACTCCGGGACTAGCGGGAGGACTCTCCTACAATGAGCAGTTCTTC. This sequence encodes CATSSTPGLAGGLSYNEQFF.